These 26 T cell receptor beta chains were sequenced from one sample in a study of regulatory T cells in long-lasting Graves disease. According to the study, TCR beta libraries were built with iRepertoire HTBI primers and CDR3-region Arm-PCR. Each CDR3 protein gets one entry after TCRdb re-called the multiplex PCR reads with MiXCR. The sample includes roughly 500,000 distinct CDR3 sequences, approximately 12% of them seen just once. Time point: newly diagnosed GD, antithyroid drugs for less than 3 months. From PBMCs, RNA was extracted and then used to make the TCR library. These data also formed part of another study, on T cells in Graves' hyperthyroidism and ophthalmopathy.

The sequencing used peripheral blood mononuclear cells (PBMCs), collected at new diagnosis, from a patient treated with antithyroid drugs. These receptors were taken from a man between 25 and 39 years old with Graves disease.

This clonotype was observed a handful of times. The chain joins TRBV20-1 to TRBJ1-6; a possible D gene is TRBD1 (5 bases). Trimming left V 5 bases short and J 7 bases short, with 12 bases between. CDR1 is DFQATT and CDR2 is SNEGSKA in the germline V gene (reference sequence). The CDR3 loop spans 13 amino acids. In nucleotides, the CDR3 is TGCAGTGCTTGGGGACGGCAGAATTCACCCCTCCACTTT. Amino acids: CSAWGRQNSPLHF.

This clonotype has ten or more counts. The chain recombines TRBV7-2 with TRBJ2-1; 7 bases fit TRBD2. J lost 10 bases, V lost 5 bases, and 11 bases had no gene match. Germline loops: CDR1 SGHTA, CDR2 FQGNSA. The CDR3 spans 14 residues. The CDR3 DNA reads TGTGCCAGCAGCCCCGGAGGGGAGGGTGGAGAGCAGTTCTTC. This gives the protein CASSPGGEGGEQFF.

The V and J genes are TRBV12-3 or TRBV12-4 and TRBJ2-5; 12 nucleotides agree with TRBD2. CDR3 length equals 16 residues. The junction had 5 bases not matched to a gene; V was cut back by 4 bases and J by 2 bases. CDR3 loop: CASSWTSGKRQETQYF. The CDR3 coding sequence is TGTGCCAGCAGTTGGACTAGCGGGAAGAGGCAAGAGACCCAGTACTTC.

DNA for the CDR3: TGTGCCACCGAAGGGACAGGGGGCTTTTCAGATACGCAGTATTTT. Its protein is CATEGTGGFSDTQYF. The chain joins TRBV24-1 to TRBJ2-3, with 12 bases that match TRBD1. This CDR3 spans 15 amino acids. Unmatched junction bases numbered 7, after V lost 9 bases and J lost 4 bases. CDR1 is KGHDR and CDR2 is SFDVKD in the germline V gene.

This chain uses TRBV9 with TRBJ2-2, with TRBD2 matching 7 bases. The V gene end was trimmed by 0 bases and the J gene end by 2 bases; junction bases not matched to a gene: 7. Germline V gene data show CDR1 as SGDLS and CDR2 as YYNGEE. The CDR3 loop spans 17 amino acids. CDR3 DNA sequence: TGTGCCAGCAGCGTAGCGCCAAGCGGGATTAACACCGGGGAGCTGTTTTTT. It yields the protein CASSVAPSGINTGELFF.

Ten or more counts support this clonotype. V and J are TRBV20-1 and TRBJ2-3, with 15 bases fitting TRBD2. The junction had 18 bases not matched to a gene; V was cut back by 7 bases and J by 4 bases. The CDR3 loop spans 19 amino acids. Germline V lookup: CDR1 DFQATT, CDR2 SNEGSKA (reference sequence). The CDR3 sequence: CSVIALRTSGRAMPDTQYF. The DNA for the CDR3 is TGCAGTGTCATAGCCCTTCGGACTAGCGGGAGGGCCATGCCAGATACGCAGTATTTT.

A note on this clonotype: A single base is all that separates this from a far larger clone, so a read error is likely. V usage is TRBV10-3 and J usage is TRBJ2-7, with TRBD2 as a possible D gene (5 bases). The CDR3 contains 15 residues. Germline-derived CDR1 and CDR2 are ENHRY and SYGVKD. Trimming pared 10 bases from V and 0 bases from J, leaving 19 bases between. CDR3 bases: TGTGCCAGCAGGTCCACGGGGTCTGACTCCTACGAGCAGTACTTC. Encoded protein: CASRSTGSDSYEQYF.

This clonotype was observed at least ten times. The CDR3 DNA sequence: TGTGCCAGCAGCCTCCGGGCCGGCAGGGAAGAGACCCAGTACTTC. Protein sequence: CASSLRAGREETQYF. The chain employs TRBV27 and TRBJ2-5, with D possibly TRBD1 on 5 matching bases. V lost 6 bases and J 3 bases, leaving 17 bases between the germline ends. CDR1 MNHEY and CDR2 SMNVEV come from the germline V gene (reference sequence). The CDR3 loop spans 15 amino acids.

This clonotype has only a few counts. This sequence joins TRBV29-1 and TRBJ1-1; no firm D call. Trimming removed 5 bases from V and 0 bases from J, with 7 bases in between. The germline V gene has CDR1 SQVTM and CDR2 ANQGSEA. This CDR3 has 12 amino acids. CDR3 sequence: CSVFGMNTEAFF. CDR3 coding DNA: TGCAGCGTTTTCGGAATGAACACTGAAGCTTTCTTT.

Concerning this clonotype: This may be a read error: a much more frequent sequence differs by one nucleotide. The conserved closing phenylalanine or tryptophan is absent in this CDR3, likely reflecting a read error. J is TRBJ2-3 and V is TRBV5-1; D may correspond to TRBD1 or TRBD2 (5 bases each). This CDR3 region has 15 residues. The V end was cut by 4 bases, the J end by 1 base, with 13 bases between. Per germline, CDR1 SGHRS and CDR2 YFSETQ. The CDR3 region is CASSPGRAGTDTQYL. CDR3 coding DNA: TGCGCCAGCAGCCCGGGACGGGCTGGCACAGATACGCAGTATCTT.

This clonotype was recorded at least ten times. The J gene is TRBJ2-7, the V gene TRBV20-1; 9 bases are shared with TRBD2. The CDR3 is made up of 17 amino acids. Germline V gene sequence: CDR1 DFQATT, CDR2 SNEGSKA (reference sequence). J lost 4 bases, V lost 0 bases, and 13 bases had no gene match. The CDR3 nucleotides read TGCAGTGCTAGAGAACCTCCCAAGGGAGCGGGAGGATACGAGCAGTACTTC. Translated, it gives CSAREPPKGAGGYEQYF.

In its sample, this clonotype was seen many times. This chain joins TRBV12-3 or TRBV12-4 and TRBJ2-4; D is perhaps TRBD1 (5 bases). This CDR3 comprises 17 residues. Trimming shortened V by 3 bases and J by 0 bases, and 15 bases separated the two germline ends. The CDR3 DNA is TGTGCCAGCAGTTTGTCGACAGCGTCTGAAGCCAAAAACATTCAGTACTTC. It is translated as CASSLSTASEAKNIQYF.

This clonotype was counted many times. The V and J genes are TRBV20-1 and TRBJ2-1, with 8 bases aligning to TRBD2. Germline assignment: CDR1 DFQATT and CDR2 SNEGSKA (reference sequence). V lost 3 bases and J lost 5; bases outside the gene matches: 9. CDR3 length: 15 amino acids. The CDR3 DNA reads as TGCAGTGCTAGGGACCCACTAGCGGAGCACAATGAGCAGTTCTTC. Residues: CSARDPLAEHNEQFF.

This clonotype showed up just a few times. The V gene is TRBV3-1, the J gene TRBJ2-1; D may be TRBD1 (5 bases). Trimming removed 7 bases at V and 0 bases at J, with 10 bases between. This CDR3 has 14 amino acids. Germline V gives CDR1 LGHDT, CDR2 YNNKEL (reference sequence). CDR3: CASTQGRSYNEQFF. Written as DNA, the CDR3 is TGTGCCAGCACGCAGGGCCGCTCCTACAATGAGCAGTTCTTC.

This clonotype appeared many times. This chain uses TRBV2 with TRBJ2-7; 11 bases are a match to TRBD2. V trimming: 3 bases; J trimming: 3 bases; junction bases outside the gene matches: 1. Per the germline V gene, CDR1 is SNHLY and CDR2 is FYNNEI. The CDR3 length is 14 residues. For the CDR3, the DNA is TGTGCCAGCAGTGAGACTAGCGGGGTCTACGAGCAGTACTTC. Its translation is CASSETSGVYEQYF.

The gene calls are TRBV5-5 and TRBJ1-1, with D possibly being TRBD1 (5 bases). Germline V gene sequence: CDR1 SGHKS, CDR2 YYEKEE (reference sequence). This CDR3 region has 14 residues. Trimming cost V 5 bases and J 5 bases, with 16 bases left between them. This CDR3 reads CASRTGGGETEAFF. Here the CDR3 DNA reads TGTGCCAGCAGGACCGGGGGGGGGGAAACTGAAGCTTTCTTT.

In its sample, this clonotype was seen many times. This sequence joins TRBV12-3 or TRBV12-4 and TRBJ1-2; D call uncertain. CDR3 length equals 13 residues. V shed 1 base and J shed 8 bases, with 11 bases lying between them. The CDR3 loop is CASSLDTPRGYTF. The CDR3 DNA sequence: TGTGCCAGCAGTTTAGACACCCCACGGGGCTACACCTTC.

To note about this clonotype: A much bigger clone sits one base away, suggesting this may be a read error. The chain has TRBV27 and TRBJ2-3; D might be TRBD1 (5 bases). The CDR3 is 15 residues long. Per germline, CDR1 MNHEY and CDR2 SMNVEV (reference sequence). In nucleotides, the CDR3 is TGTGCCAGCAGTTTCAGGGTTCGTGGCACAGATATGCAGTATTTT. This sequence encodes CASSFRVRGTDMQYF.

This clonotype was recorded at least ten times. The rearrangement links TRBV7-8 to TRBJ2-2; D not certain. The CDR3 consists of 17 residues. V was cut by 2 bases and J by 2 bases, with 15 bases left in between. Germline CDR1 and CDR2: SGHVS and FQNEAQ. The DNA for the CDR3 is TGTGCCAGCAGCTTAACCGGAGTCCTCCTCAACACCGGGGAGCTGTTTTTT. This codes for CASSLTGVLLNTGELFF.

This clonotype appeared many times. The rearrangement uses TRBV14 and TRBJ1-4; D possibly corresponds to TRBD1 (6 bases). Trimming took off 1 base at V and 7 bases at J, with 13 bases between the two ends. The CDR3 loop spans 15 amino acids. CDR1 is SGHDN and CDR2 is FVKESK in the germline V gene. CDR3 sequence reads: CASSQVWGRSEKLFF. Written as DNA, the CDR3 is TGTGCCAGCAGCCAAGTGTGGGGGCGGAGTGAAAAACTGTTTTTT. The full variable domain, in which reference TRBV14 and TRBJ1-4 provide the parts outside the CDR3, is EAGVTQFPSHSVIEKGQTVTLRCDPISGHDNLYWYRRVMGKEIKFLLHFVKESKQDESGMPNNRFLAERTGGTYSTLKVQPAELEDSGVYFCASSQVWGRSEKLFFGSGTQLSVL.

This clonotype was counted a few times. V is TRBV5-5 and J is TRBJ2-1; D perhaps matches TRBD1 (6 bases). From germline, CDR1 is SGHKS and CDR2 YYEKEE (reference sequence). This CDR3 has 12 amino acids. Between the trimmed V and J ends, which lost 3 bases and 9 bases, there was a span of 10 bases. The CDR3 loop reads CASSSQGFEQFF. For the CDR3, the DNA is TGTGCCAGCAGCTCTCAGGGGTTTGAGCAGTTCTTC.

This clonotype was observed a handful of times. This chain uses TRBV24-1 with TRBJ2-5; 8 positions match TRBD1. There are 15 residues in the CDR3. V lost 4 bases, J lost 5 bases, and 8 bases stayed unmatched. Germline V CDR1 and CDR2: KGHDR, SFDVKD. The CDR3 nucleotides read TGTGCCACCAGTGACCTGGACAGGGTACCGGAGACCCAGTACTTC. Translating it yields CATSDLDRVPETQYF.

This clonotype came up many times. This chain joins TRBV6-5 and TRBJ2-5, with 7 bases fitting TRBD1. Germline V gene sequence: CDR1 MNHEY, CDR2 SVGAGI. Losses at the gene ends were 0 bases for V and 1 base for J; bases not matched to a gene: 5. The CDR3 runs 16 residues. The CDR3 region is CASSYSTGKGQETQYF. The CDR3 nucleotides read TGTGCCAGCAGTTACTCGACAGGGAAGGGCCAAGAGACCCAGTACTTC.

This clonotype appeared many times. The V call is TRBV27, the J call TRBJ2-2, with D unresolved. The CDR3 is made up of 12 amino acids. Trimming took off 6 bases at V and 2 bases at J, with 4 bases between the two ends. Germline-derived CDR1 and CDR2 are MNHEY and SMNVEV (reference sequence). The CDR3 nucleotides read TGTGCCAGCAGCCATAACACCGGGGAGCTGTTTTTT. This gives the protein CASSHNTGELFF.

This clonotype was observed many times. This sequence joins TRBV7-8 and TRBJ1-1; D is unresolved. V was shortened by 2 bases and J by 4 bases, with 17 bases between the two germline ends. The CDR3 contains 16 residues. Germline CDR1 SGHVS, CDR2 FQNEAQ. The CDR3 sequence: CASSLSFSVVSTEAFF. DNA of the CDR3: TGTGCCAGCAGCTTAAGCTTCTCGGTAGTCTCCACTGAAGCTTTCTTT.

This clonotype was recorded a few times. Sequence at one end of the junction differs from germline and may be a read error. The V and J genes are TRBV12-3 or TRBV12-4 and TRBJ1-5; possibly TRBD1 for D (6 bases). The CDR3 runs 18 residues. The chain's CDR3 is CASRLGGQRAYSNQPQHF. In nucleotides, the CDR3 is TGTGCCAGCAGGTTAGGAGGACAGCGGGCTTATAGCAATCAGCCCCAGCATTTT.